This T cell receptor beta chain is from a study of tumor-infiltrating lymphocytes in primary liver carcinoma. The investigators made TCR beta cDNA from about 510 ng total RNA, using a constant-region primer. Three-round nested multiplex PCR performed with slightly modified ARM-PCR produced the TCR beta libraries. Both of the initial two PCR rounds ran for around 9 cycles and employed TRBV1-TRBV30 forward primers alongside a C-beta reverse primer. MiXCR, run by TCRdb on the multiplex PCR reads, gives a single entry per CDR3 protein. The repertoire has around 210,000 distinct CDR3 sequences, less than 70% of them found once; the top ten carry 5.5% to 9%. CDR1 is MNHNS, CDR2 SASEGT, per germline. The CDR3 is 13 residues long. The ends were cut back, 6 bases at V and 11 bases at J, with 16 bases in the middle. This clonotype was seen many times. Blood RNA originated from unsorted whole blood, with germline DNA additionally extracted.

V usage is TRBV6-1 and J usage is TRBJ1-4; D might be TRBD1 (6 bases). The sample consisted of peripheral blood. The sequence was obtained from a woman between 55 and 75 years old with primary liver carcinoma and hepatitis B virus infection. DNA for the CDR3: TGTGCCAGCAGGGGTACAGGGCTGCGGAAACTGTTTTTT. Amino acids: CASRGTGLRKLFF.